The 32 T cell receptor beta chains below come from one sample, sequenced in a study of OX40 agonist ivuxolimab in advanced cancers. Only in-frame clones appear in the TCRdb table, and some are missing; sequencing was by immunoSEQ multiplex PCR. The sample yields fewer than 85,000 clones, 85% to 90% seen once. Sequences were derived from CD4+ or CD8+ T cells sorted from blood, sampled in a trial of the OX40 agonist ivuxolimab. All receptors come from an adult with an advanced solid tumor such as melanoma, head and neck, liver or kidney cancer.

This chain joins TRBV7-2 and TRBJ1-2; TRBD1 matches 8 bases. Germline V lookup: CDR1 SGHTA, CDR2 FQGNSA. With V trimmed by 1 base and J by 2 bases, 3 bases remained unmatched. The CDR3 is 15 amino acids. The DNA of the CDR3 is TGTGCCAGCAGCTTAGTTGGACAGGGAAACTATGGCTACACCTTC. Translating gives CASSLVGQGNYGYTF.

The chain carries TRBV6-6 and TRBJ1-2, with TRBD1 as a possible D gene (5 bases). This CDR3 comprises 14 residues. With 5 bases removed from V and 7 bases from J, the gap between germline ends came to 17 bases. Germline CDR1 MNHNY, CDR2 SVGAGI (reference sequence). CDR3 DNA sequence: TGTGCCAGCAGTCAGACAGAAGCTTCCTCTGGCTACACCTTC. Translating gives CASSQTEASSGYTF.

This clone appeared once. The chain recombines TRBV11-3 with TRBJ2-3; 14 bases fit TRBD2. Germline lookup yields CDR1 SGHNT and CDR2 YENEEA. The V and J ends lost 6 bases and 0 bases, in that order; junction bases with no gene match: 8. This CDR3 comprises 18 residues. CDR3 DNA: TGTGCCAGCAGTTCCGGGACTAGCGGGAGAGCTAGCACAGATACGCAGTATTTT. Translation: CASSSGTSGRASTDTQYF.

The CDR3: CASCSAQSNYGYTF. CDR3 nucleotides: TGTGCCAGCTGCTCGGCTCAATCTAACTATGGCTACACCTTC. The chain is built from TRBV6-5 and TRBJ1-2; no reliable D call. This CDR3 is 14 amino acids long. V was cut by 8 bases and J by 0 bases, with 13 bases left in between. CDR1 and CDR2 from the germline V gene are MNHEY and SVGAGI.

The V and J genes are TRBV19 and TRBJ2-4; perhaps TRBD2 as D (6 bases). V was cut by 8 bases and J by 3 bases, with 11 bases left in between. Per germline, CDR1 LNHDA and CDR2 SQIVND (reference sequence). The CDR3 runs to 13 residues. The DNA of the CDR3 is TGTGCCAGTTCACAGGACTACAAAAACATTCAGTACTTC. Protein product: CASSQDYKNIQYF.

The chain employs TRBV6-1 and TRBJ2-5; TRBD1 is a possible D gene (7 bases). The CDR3 covers 13 residues. V dropped 6 bases and J dropped 4 bases, with 12 bases sitting between them. Germline assignment: CDR1 MNHNS and CDR2 SASEGT. CDR3 protein: CASRAGGSETQYF. For the CDR3, the DNA is TGTGCCAGCAGGGCAGGGGGGTCAGAGACCCAGTACTTC.

CDR3 sequence reads: CAWSLKTGASGNTIYF. As DNA, the CDR3 is TGTGCCTGGAGTCTAAAAACAGGGGCCTCTGGAAACACCATATATTTT. The genes are TRBV30 and TRBJ1-3, with 7 positions matching TRBD1. Germline V gives CDR1 GTSNPN, CDR2 SVGIG (reference sequence). The V gene end was trimmed by 2 bases and the J gene end by 0 bases; junction bases not matched to a gene: 7. The CDR3 loop spans 16 amino acids.

The rearrangement uses TRBV7-9 and TRBJ1-5; tentative D call: TRBD1 (6 bases). The germline gives CDR1 SEHNR, CDR2 FQNEAQ (reference sequence). V lost 1 base and J 9 bases, leaving 25 bases between the germline ends. This CDR3 is 18 amino acids long. The CDR3, as DNA: TGTGCCAGCAGCTTAGGGCCCGGGGAGGGGGTAGTCCTGGGGCCCCAGCATTTT. Translated: CASSLGPGEGVVLGPQHF.

This clone was counted a single time. This rearrangement joins TRBV10-3 to TRBJ1-1; D is possibly TRBD1 (5 bases). V lost 0 bases and J lost 1, with 9 bases in between. CDR3 length: 15 residues. The germline V gene has CDR1 ENHRY and CDR2 SYGVKD. Here the CDR3 reads CAISESGPTNTEAFF. In DNA, the CDR3 is TGTGCCATCAGTGAGTCGGGACCGACGAACACTGAAGCTTTCTTT.

The chain has TRBV5-6 and TRBJ1-1; 10 bases are a match to TRBD1. Per the germline V gene, CDR1 is SGHDT and CDR2 is YYEEEE. CDR3 size: 17 residues. V shed 4 bases, J shed 5 bases, and the junction held 14 bases outside the gene matches. CDR3 in DNA: TGTGCCAGCAGCGAGTCCGGGACAGGGGCCGCCAGTACTGAAGCTTTCTTT. Its protein is CASSESGTGAASTEAFF.

The CDR3 nucleotides are TGTGCCAGCAGCTTATTCGCGGGCTACGAGCAGTACTTC. This codes for CASSLFAGYEQYF. The chain joins TRBV7-2 to TRBJ2-7; the D gene is possibly TRBD2 (5 bases). The CDR3 has 13 residues. From germline, CDR1 is SGHTA and CDR2 FQGNSA. The germline V and J ends were trimmed by 2 bases and 3 bases, with 8 bases remaining between them.

The V gene is TRBV6-1, the J gene TRBJ2-7, with 8 positions matching TRBD2. V lost 10 bases to trimming and J lost 5 bases; unmatched junction nucleotides: 10. Germline values: CDR1 MNHNS, CDR2 SASEGT. This CDR3 has 13 residues. As DNA, the CDR3 is TGTGCCACCCTCAGCGGGAGTGGCGACGAGCAGTACTTC. Translation: CATLSGSGDEQYF.

The chain links TRBV18 to TRBJ1-5; TRBD1 agrees at 10 bases. Germline CDR1 KGHSH, CDR2 LQKENI. V lost 2 bases, J lost 1 base, and 8 bases stayed unmatched. The CDR3 has 18 amino acids. The CDR3 region is CASSPTGTGAISNQPQHF. The DNA for the CDR3 is TGTGCCAGCTCACCAACCGGGACAGGGGCGATCAGCAATCAGCCCCAGCATTTT.

This chain links TRBV30 with TRBJ2-1; 7 bases match TRBD1. The CDR3 is 13 residues long. Germline values: CDR1 GTSNPN, CDR2 SVGIG (reference sequence). V shed 3 bases, J shed 3 bases, and the junction held 2 bases outside the gene matches. The CDR3 reads CAWRGDSYNEQFF. The CDR3 coding sequence is TGTGCCTGGAGGGGGGACAGCTACAATGAGCAGTTCTTC.

The chain uses TRBV5-8 and TRBJ1-1; a weak D match, TRBD1 (6 bases). V lost 0 bases and J lost 6, with 18 bases in between. From germline, CDR1 is SGHTS and CDR2 YDEGEE. The CDR3 is made up of 16 amino acids. DNA of the CDR3: TGTGCCAGCAGCTTGGATGGCGGGGGCGTTGTGTCTGAAGCTTTCTTT. It is translated as CASSLDGGGVVSEAFF.

The chain recombines TRBV30 with TRBJ2-1; a weak D match, TRBD2 (6 bases). Trimming stripped 1 base from V and 1 base from J, with 20 bases between. The CDR3 length is 18 residues. The V gene's germline CDR1 is GTSNPN and CDR2 SVGIG (reference sequence). CDR3 sequence reads: CAWSGGGLGRRSYNEQFF. As DNA, the CDR3 is TGTGCCTGGAGTGGGGGTGGATTGGGGAGGCGATCCTACAATGAGCAGTTCTTC.

This chain connects TRBV5-1 to TRBJ2-1, with D possibly being TRBD1 (6 bases). CDR1 SGHRS and CDR2 YFSETQ come from the germline V gene. The CDR3 sequence is 15 residues long. V was cut by 6 bases and J by 7 bases, with 20 bases left in between. CDR3 region: CASTKDSGSFNEQFF. In nucleotides, the CDR3 is TGCGCCAGCACGAAGGACAGTGGTTCATTTAATGAGCAGTTCTTC.

The chain couples TRBV2 to TRBJ1-1; D gene unclear. V lost 8 bases and J 0 bases, leaving 7 bases between the germline ends. CDR3 length: 12 amino acids. The germline gives CDR1 SNHLY, CDR2 FYNNEI. CDR3 residues: CASDPMNTEAFF. The CDR3 DNA follows: TGTGCCAGCGATCCCATGAACACTGAAGCTTTCTTT.

The chain recombines TRBV19 with TRBJ2-2, with 9 bases matching TRBD2. Germline lookup yields CDR1 LNHDA and CDR2 SQIVND (reference sequence). The V segment lost 5 bases and the J segment 4 bases; nucleotides outside the gene matches: 5. The CDR3 length is 15 residues. CDR3 protein: CASSVTSGSTGELFF. In nucleotides, the CDR3 is TGTGCCAGTAGTGTGACTAGCGGATCCACCGGGGAGCTGTTTTTT. The full variable domain, in which reference TRBV19 and TRBJ2-2 provide the parts outside the CDR3, is DGGITQSPKYLFRKEGQNVTLSCEQNLNHDAMYWYRQDPGQGLRLIYYSQIVNDFQKGDIAEGYSVSREKKESFPLTVTSAQKNPTAFYLCASSVTSGSTGELFFGEGSRLTVL.

This chain uses TRBV7-9 with TRBJ1-1; the D gene is possibly TRBD1 (5 bases). The ends were cut back, 5 bases at V and 5 bases at J, with 12 bases in the middle. This CDR3 region has 13 residues. The germline CDR1 and CDR2 sequences are SEHNR and FQNEAQ (reference sequence). CDR3 bases: TGTGCCAGCAGCGTCAGGGAGGAGACTGAAGCTTTCTTT. Protein: CASSVREETEAFF. Complete variable domain (other parts from reference TRBV7-9 and TRBJ1-1): DTGVSQNPRHKITKRGQNVTFRCDPISEHNRLYWYRQTLGQGPEFLTYFQNEAQLEKSRLLSDRFSAERPKGSFSTLEIQRTEQGDSAMYLCASSVREETEAFFGQGTRLTVV.

V usage is TRBV6-1 and J usage is TRBJ1-1; no reliable D call. The V and J ends lost 5 bases and 2 bases respectively, with 12 bases between them. Germline assignment: CDR1 MNHNS and CDR2 SASEGT. CDR3 length equals 14 residues. CDR3 nucleotide sequence: TGTGCCAGCAGTTTTAATTACGGTAACACTGAAGCTTTCTTT. This encodes CASSFNYGNTEAFF.

The chain joins TRBV7-9 to TRBJ2-7; D remains unclear. CDR1 SEHNR and CDR2 FQNEAQ come from the germline V gene (reference sequence). The length of the CDR3 is 15 residues. Between the trimmed V and J ends, which lost 1 base and 0 bases, there was a span of 10 bases. The CDR3 spells CASSLGSLSSYEQYF. CDR3 nucleotide sequence: TGTGCCAGCAGCTTAGGGAGTCTGAGCTCCTACGAGCAGTACTTC. The whole variable domain, filled in from reference TRBV7-9 and TRBJ2-7, reads DTGVSQNPRHKITKRGQNVTFRCDPISEHNRLYWYRQTLGQGPEFLTYFQNEAQLEKSRLLSDRFSAERPKGSFSTLEIQRTEQGDSAMYLCASSLGSLSSYEQYFGPGTRLTVT.

This chain joins TRBV14 and TRBJ2-1, with D perhaps being TRBD1 or TRBD2 (6 bases each). V was pared by 1 base and J by 2 bases, with 12 bases between. In germline, CDR1 is SGHDN, CDR2 FVKESK. The CDR3 has 16 amino acids. The CDR3 nucleotides read TGTGCCAGCAGCCAAGGAAGGAGGGGGGCCTACAATGAGCAGTTCTTC. This sequence encodes CASSQGRRGAYNEQFF.

This chain uses TRBV7-2 with TRBJ2-7, with TRBD2 identical over 13 bases. CDR1 SGHTA and CDR2 FQGNSA come from the germline V gene. The CDR3 is 16 residues long. V trimming: 0 bases; J trimming: 3 bases; junction bases outside the gene matches: 2. CDR3 bases: TGTGCCAGCAGCTTAGCCGGACTAGCGGGGGACTACGAGCAGTACTTC. Residues: CASSLAGLAGDYEQYF.

This clone was seen just once. The chain has TRBV7-9 and TRBJ2-6; D is uncertain. This CDR3 region has 14 residues. The V gene's germline CDR1 is SEHNR and CDR2 FQNEAQ (reference sequence). V was clipped by 3 bases and J by 0 bases, with 3 bases between them. The DNA for the CDR3 is TGTGCCAGCAGCTTCGCCTCTGGGGCCAACGTCCTGACTTTC. Translated: CASSFASGANVLTF.

The rearrangement joins TRBV5-1 to TRBJ1-4; 7 positions agree with TRBD1. The junction had 7 bases not matched to a gene; V was cut back by 4 bases and J by 7 bases. Germline values: CDR1 SGHRS, CDR2 YFSETQ. The CDR3 is made up of 14 amino acids. The CDR3 here is CASSTSGQSEKLFF. CDR3 sequence (DNA): TGCGCCAGCAGCACCTCGGGACAGAGTGAAAAACTGTTTTTT.

The chain joins TRBV4-3 to TRBJ1-2, with 9 bases fitting TRBD1. This CDR3 has 15 amino acids. Germline lookup yields CDR1 LGHNA and CDR2 YSLEER. J lost 5 bases, V lost 4 bases, and 8 bases had no gene match. CDR3: CASSPQTGGTYGYTF. CDR3 DNA sequence: TGCGCCAGCAGCCCTCAGACAGGGGGAACGTATGGCTACACCTTC.

The chain couples TRBV2 to TRBJ2-3; no firm D call. This CDR3 is 13 amino acids long. Trimming cost V 2 bases and J 5 bases, with 8 bases left between them. Germline V CDR1 and CDR2: SNHLY, FYNNEI. The CDR3 sequence is CASSELAQDTQYF. In DNA form, the CDR3 reads TGTGCCAGCAGTGAACTTGCGCAAGATACGCAGTATTTT.

The rearrangement uses TRBV30 and TRBJ2-3, with a possible D match to TRBD2 (6 bases). The germline gives CDR1 GTSNPN, CDR2 SVGIG (reference sequence). V lost 4 bases to trimming and J lost 0 bases, with 14 bases between them. The CDR3 runs to 15 residues. CDR3 loop: CAWTTGLKSTDTQYF. CDR3 coding DNA: TGTGCCTGGACCACGGGACTCAAGAGCACAGATACGCAGTATTTT.

The V gene is TRBV19, the J gene TRBJ1-5; D not certain. CDR1 is LNHDA, CDR2 SQIVND, per germline (reference sequence). CDR3 size: 15 residues. V was clipped by 4 bases and J by 0 bases, with 10 bases between them. The CDR3 spells CASSKGDYSNQPQHF. DNA for the CDR3: TGTGCCAGTAGTAAAGGTGATTATAGCAATCAGCCCCAGCATTTT.

The J gene is TRBJ2-7, the V gene TRBV11-1, with D perhaps TRBD1 or TRBD2 (6 bases each). Germline V lookup: CDR1 SGHAT, CDR2 FQDESV (reference sequence). V was cut by 3 bases and J by 5 bases, with 11 bases left in between. CDR3 length: 13 residues. The CDR3 is CASSFNGGHEQYF. The CDR3 bases are TGTGCCAGCAGCTTTAATGGGGGGCACGAGCAGTACTTC.

V gene TRBV6-5 combines with J gene TRBJ1-3; D possibly corresponds to TRBD1 (6 bases). The CDR3 has 15 residues. CDR1 is MNHEY, CDR2 SVGAGI, per germline. Trimming took 2 bases from V and 0 from J, leaving 8 bases between them. This CDR3 is CASSYQGPSGNTIYF. For the CDR3, the DNA is TGTGCCAGCAGTTACCAGGGGCCCTCTGGAAACACCATATATTTT.